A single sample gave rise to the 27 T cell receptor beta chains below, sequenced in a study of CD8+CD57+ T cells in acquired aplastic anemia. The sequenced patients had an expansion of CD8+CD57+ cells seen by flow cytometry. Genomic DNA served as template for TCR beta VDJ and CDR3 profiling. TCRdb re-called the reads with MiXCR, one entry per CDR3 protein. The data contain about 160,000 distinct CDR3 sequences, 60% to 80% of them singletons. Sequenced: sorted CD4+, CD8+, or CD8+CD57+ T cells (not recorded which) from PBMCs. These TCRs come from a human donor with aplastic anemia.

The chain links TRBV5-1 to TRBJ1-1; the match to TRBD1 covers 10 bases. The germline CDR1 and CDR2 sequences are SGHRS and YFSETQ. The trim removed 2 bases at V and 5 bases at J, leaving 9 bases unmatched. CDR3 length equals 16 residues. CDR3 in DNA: TGCGCCAGCAGCTTATTCGCCGGACAGGGGGGAACTGAAGCTTTCTTT. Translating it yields CASSLFAGQGGTEAFF.

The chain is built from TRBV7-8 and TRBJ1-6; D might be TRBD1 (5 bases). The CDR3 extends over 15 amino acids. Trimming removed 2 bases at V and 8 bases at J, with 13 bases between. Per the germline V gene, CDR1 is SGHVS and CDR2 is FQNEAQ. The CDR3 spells CASSLLAGGYSPLHF. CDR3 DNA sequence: TGTGCCAGCAGCTTACTTGCGGGGGGATATTCACCCCTCCACTTT.

The CDR3 reads CASTQDRGKTQYF. The CDR3 nucleotides read TGTGCCAGCACTCAAGACAGGGGGAAGACCCAGTACTTC. The chain recombines TRBV5-4 with TRBJ2-5; 9 positions match TRBD1. Germline V gives CDR1 SGHNT, CDR2 YYREEE (reference sequence). V gave up 6 bases and J gave up 6 bases; unmatched junction bases: 6. The CDR3 is 13 amino acids.

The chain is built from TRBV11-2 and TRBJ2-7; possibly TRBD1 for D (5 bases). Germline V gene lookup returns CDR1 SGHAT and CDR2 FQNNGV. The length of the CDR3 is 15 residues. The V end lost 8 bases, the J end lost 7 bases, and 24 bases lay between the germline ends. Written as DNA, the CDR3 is TGTGCCAGCTCTTTTCCGACGAGAAGGGGCAGAGAGCAGTACTTC. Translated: CASSFPTRRGREQYF.

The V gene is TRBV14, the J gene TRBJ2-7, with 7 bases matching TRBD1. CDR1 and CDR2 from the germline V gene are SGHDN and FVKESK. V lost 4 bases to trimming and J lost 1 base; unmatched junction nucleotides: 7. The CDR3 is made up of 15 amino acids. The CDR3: CASSPRDSLSYEQYF. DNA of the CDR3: TGTGCCAGCAGCCCACGGGACAGCTTATCCTACGAGCAGTACTTC.

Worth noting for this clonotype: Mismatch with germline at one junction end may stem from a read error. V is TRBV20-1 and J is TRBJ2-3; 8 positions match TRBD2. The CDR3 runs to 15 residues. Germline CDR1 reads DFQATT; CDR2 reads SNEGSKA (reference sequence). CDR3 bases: TGCAGTGCTAGAACCCTAGCGGGTGACACAGATACGCTGTATTTT. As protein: CSARTLAGDTDTLYF.

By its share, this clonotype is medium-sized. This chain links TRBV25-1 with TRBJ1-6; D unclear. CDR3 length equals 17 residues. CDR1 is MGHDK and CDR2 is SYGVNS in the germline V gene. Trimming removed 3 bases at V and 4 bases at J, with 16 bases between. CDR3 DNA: TGTGCCAGCAGTGACGTAGAGTTGGGGATATATAATTCACCCCTCCACTTT. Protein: CASSDVELGIYNSPLHF.

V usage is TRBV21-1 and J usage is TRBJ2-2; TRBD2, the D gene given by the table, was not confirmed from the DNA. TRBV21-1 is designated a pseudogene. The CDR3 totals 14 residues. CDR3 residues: CASSMRGGIGELFF. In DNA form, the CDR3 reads TGTGCCAGCAGCATGCGGGGGGGCATCGGGGAGCTGTTTTTT.

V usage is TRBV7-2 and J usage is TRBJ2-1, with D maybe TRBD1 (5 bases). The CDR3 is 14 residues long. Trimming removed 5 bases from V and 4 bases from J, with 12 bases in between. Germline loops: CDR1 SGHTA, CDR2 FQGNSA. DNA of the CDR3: TGTGCCAGCAGCAGTAGGGGCATGTACAATGAGCAGTTCTTC. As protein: CASSSRGMYNEQFF.

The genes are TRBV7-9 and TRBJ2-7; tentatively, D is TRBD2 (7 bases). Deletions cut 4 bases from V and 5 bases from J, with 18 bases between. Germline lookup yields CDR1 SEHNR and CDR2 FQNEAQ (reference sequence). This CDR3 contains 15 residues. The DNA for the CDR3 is TGTGCCAGCAGCTCCTTAGAGGGGGGGGACCACGAGCAGTACTTC. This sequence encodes CASSSLEGGDHEQYF. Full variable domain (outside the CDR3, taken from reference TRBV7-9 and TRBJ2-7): DTGVSQNPRHKITKRGQNVTFRCDPISEHNRLYWYRQTLGQGPEFLTYFQNEAQLEKSRLLSDRFSAERPKGSFSTLEIQRTEQGDSAMYLCASSSLEGGDHEQYFGPGTRLTVT.

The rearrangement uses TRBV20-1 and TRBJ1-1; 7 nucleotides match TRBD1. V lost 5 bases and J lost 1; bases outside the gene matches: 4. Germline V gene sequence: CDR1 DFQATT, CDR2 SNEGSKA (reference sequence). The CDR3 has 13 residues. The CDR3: CSALDRKNTEAFF. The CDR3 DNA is TGCAGTGCTTTGGACAGGAAGAACACTGAAGCTTTCTTT.

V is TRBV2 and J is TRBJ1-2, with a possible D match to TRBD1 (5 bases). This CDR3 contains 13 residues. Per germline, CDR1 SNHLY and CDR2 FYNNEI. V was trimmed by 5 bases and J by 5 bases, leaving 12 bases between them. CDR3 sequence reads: CASSRDGIYGYTF. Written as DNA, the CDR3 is TGTGCCAGCAGTAGGGACGGAATATATGGCTACACCTTC.

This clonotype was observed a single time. The CDR3 coding sequence is TGTGCCAGTAGTAGTGAGGGGGTCAATCAGCCCCAGCATTTT. Encoded protein: CASSSEGVNQPQHF. The chain carries TRBV19 and TRBJ1-5; tentative D call: TRBD1 (6 bases). This CDR3 is built from 14 residues. Trimming shortened V by 4 bases and J by 3 bases, and 10 bases separated the two germline ends. CDR1 and CDR2 from the germline V gene are LNHDA and SQIVND (reference sequence). Using reference TRBV19 and TRBJ1-5 for the parts outside the CDR3, the full variable domain is DGGITQSPKYLFRKEGQNVTLSCEQNLNHDAMYWYRQDPGQGLRLIYYSQIVNDFQKGDIAEGYSVSREKKESFPLTVTSAQKNPTAFYLCASSSEGVNQPQHFGDGTRLSIL.

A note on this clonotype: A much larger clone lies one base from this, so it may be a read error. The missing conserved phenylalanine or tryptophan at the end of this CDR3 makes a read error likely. CDR3 in amino acids: CASRATGEPDNSPLHS. The CDR3 bases are TGTGCCAGCAGAGCCACAGGGGAACCAGATAATTCACCCCTCCACTCT. V gene TRBV6-5 combines with J gene TRBJ1-6; 7 bases align to TRBD1. Germline CDR1 is MNHEY and CDR2 is SVGAGI. J lost 5 bases, V lost 6 bases, and 10 bases had no gene match. The length of the CDR3 is 16 residues.

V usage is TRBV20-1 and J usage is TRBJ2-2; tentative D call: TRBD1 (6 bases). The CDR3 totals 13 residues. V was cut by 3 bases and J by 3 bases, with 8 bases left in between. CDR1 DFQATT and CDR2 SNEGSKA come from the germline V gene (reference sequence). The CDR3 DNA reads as TGCAGTGCTAGCCAGGGGCACACCGGGGAGCTGTTTTTT. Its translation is CSASQGHTGELFF.

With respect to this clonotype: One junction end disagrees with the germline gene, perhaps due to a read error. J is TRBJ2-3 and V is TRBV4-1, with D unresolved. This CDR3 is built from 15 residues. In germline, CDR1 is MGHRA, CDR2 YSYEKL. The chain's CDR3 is CASSQVEMSTDTQYF. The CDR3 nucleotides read TGCGCCAGCAGCCAAGTCGAGATGAGCACGGATACGCAGTATTTT.

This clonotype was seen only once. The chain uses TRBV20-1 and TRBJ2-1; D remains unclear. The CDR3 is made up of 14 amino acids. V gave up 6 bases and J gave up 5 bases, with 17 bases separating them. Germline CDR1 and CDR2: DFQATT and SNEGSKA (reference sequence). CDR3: CSASSDGSHNEQFF. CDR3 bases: TGCAGTGCCAGCAGTGATGGGTCTCACAATGAGCAGTTCTTC.

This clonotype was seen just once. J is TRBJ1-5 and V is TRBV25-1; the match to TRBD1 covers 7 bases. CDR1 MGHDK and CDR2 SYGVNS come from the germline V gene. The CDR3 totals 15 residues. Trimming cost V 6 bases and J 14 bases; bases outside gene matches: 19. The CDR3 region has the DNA TGTGCCAGCAGCTCGCTCTTCCGGGACAGCCAGCACGAGCATTTT. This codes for CASSSLFRDSQHEHF.

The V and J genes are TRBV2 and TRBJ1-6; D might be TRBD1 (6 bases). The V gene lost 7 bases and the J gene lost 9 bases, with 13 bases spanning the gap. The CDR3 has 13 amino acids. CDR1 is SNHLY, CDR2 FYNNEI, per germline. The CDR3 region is CASKRDKASPLHF. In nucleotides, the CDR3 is TGTGCCAGCAAACGGGACAAAGCTTCACCCCTCCACTTT.

In DNA form, the CDR3 reads TGTGCCAGTAGTATAACAGGAATGGGGGAAAATGAGCAGTTCTTC. The encoded protein is CASSITGMGENEQFF. This chain joins TRBV19 and TRBJ2-1; D may match TRBD1 or TRBD2 (5 bases each). The CDR3 runs 15 residues. Looked up from germline, CDR1 is LNHDA and CDR2 is SQIVND (reference sequence). V was cut by 2 bases and J by 7 bases, with 15 bases left in between. The full variable domain, its missing parts supplied by reference TRBV19 and TRBJ2-1, is DGGITQSPKYLFRKEGQNVTLSCEQNLNHDAMYWYRQDPGQGLRLIYYSQIVNDFQKGDIAEGYSVSREKKESFPLTVTSAQKNPTAFYLCASSITGMGENEQFFGPGTRLTVL.

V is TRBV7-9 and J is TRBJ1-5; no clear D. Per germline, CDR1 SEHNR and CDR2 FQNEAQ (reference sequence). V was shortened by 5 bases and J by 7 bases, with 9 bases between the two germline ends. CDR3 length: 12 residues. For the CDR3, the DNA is TGTGCCAGCAGCCCTGGTAGGCAGCCCCAGCATTTT. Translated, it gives CASSPGRQPQHF.

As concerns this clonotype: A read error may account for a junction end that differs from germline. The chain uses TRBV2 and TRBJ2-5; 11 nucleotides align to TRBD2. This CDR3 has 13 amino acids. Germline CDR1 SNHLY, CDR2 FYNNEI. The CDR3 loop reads CASKAASGGPLRF. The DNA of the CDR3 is TGTGCCTCCAAGGCGGCTAGCGGGGGGCCCCTCCGCTTC.

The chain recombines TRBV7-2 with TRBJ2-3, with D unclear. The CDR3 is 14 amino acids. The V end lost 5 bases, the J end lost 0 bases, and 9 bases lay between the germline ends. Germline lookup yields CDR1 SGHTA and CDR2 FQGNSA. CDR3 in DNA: TGTGCCAGCAGCCCCGTGGCTAGCACAGATACGCAGTATTTT. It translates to CASSPVASTDTQYF.

CDR3 nucleotide sequence: TGTGCCTGCGGGGGGGACTCCTACGAGCAGTACTTC. It encodes CACGGDSYEQYF. V gene TRBV12-3 or TRBV12-4 combines with J gene TRBJ2-7; 9 nucleotides match TRBD2. CDR3 size: 12 residues. With V trimmed by 11 bases and J by 0 bases, 2 bases remained unmatched.

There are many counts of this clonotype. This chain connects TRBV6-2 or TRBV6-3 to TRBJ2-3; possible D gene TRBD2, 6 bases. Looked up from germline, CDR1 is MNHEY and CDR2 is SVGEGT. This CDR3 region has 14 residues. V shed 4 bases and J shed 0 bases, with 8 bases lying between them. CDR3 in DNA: TGTGCCAGCAGTTCGGGGACTAGCACAGATACGCAGTATTTT. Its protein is CASSSGTSTDTQYF.

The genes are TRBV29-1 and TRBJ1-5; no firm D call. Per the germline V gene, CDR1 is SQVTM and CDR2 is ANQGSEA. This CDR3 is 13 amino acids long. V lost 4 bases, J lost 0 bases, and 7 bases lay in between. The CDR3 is CSVGTDSNQPQHF. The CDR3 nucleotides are TGCAGCGTTGGGACCGATAGCAATCAGCCCCAGCATTTT.

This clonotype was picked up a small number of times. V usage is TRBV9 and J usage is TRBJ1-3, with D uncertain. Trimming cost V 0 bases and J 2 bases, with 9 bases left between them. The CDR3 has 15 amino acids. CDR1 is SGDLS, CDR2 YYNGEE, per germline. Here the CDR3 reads CASSVGGIAGNTIYF. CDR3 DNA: TGTGCCAGCAGCGTAGGAGGCATCGCTGGAAACACCATATATTTT.